These 22 T cell receptor beta chains were all obtained from the same sample, sequenced in a study of T-cell memory formation after mild COVID-19 (dated by TCRdb to the early 2020s). The library was built by means of 5' RACE. Instrument used: Illumina NovaSeq 6000. TCRdb cleaned the public reads at Q25 with fastp, built clones with MiXCR and kept in-frame beta chains. A single entry per CDR3 protein holds the most common genes and DNA from its merged rows. Here the sample has hundreds of thousands of distinct CDR3 sequences; approximately 20% occur a single time. The ten largest account for approximately 8.1% of the sample. The sequencing input was PBMCs or a T cell subset sorted from them (not recorded which). These receptors were taken from an adult woman who had mild COVID-19 (a few samples of this study predate the infection). The sample titles of this study are shuffled in the database, so cell type and time point are left out; the donor was told from shared clones.

A few counts support this clonotype. The rearrangement joins TRBV12-3 or TRBV12-4 to TRBJ1-2; tentatively, D is TRBD1 (6 bases). V was cut by 5 bases and J by 4 bases, with 11 bases left in between. The CDR3 covers 13 residues. CDR3 in amino acids: CASSPRGPYGYTF. CDR3 sequence (DNA): TGTGCCAGCAGTCCCCGGGGGCCCTATGGCTACACCTTC.

Only a few counts were recorded for this clonotype. V is TRBV28 and J is TRBJ1-2; TRBD1 matches 10 bases. J was trimmed by 8 bases and V by 4 bases; bases with no gene match: 10. The V gene's germline CDR1 is MDHEN and CDR2 SYDVKM. The CDR3 length is 15 residues. Written as DNA, the CDR3 is TGTGCCAGCAGTTCTTTTGGGACAGGGGTGAGCGGCTACACCTTC. This sequence encodes CASSSFGTGVSGYTF.

This clonotype appeared a few times. The V gene is TRBV24-1, the J gene TRBJ2-7, with D perhaps TRBD2 (6 bases). The CDR3 is made up of 13 amino acids. Germline V gene data show CDR1 as KGHDR and CDR2 as SFDVKD. The V end lost 9 bases, the J end lost 5 bases, and 16 bases lay between the germline ends. This chain's CDR3 is CATSAGNFNEQYF. CDR3 nucleotide sequence: TGTGCCACCTCGGCGGGAAATTTCAACGAGCAGTACTTC.

The chain recombines TRBV11-3 with TRBJ2-5, with 9 nucleotides matching TRBD2. CDR3 length: 15 amino acids. The germline gives CDR1 SGHNT, CDR2 YENEEA. V gave up 6 bases and J gave up 1 base; unmatched junction bases: 6. This chain's CDR3 is CASRGGRESQETQYF. The CDR3 DNA sequence: TGTGCCAGCAGAGGCGGGAGGGAGTCCCAAGAGACCCAGTACTTC.

The rearrangement links TRBV6-1 to TRBJ2-1; D remains unclear. The V end was cut by 10 bases, the J end by 2 bases, with 15 bases between. The CDR3 consists of 14 residues. The germline gives CDR1 MNHNS, CDR2 SASEGT. The CDR3 spells CATPRSGTYNEQFF. For the CDR3, the DNA is TGTGCCACCCCTCGGTCAGGAACCTACAATGAGCAGTTCTTC.

This clonotype was recorded a few times. The chain recombines TRBV24-1 with TRBJ2-1; no reliable D call. The CDR3 contains 13 residues. Trimming left V 5 bases short and J 6 bases short, with 10 bases between. CDR1 is KGHDR, CDR2 SFDVKD, per germline. This chain's CDR3 is CATSVPGANEQFF. DNA of the CDR3: TGTGCCACCAGTGTGCCGGGCGCCAATGAGCAGTTCTTC.

This clonotype appeared a few times. V and J are TRBV20-1 and TRBJ1-3, with 8 bases fitting TRBD1. Germline V gene lookup returns CDR1 DFQATT and CDR2 SNEGSKA (reference sequence). This CDR3 is built from 15 residues. V was pared by 2 bases and J by 4 bases, with 7 bases of the junction left unmatched. As DNA, the CDR3 is TGCAGTGCTAGATCGCCAGGGGGCTTAGGAAACACCATATATTTT. Its translation: CSARSPGGLGNTIYF.

This clonotype was seen only a few times. V usage is TRBV20-1 and J usage is TRBJ1-2; D gene unclear. CDR1 and CDR2 (germline): DFQATT, SNEGSKA (reference sequence). The CDR3 is made up of 12 amino acids. Trimming removed 3 bases at V and 8 bases at J, with 13 bases between. CDR3 protein: CSASSRVGGYTF. CDR3 coding DNA: TGCAGTGCTAGTTCCCGGGTGGGCGGCTACACCTTC.

This sequence joins TRBV29-1 and TRBJ1-2; D might be TRBD1 (5 bases). This CDR3 is built from 13 residues. In germline, CDR1 is SQVTM, CDR2 ANQGSEA. Trimming removed 2 bases at V and 5 bases at J, with 12 bases between. CDR3 sequence (DNA): TGCAGCGTTGAAAGGGCAGGGTCATATGGCTACACCTTC. Translating gives CSVERAGSYGYTF.

This rearrangement joins TRBV7-2 to TRBJ2-5, with 12 bases aligning to TRBD2. V trimming: 0 bases; J trimming: 5 bases; junction bases outside the gene matches: 7. CDR3 size: 17 residues. Germline V gene data show CDR1 as SGHTA and CDR2 as FQGNSA. CDR3 loop: CASSLARLAGGRETQYF. The DNA of the CDR3 is TGTGCCAGCAGCTTAGCGCGGCTAGCGGGGGGGAGGGAGACCCAGTACTTC.

This chain joins TRBV30 and TRBJ2-2, with a weak D call TRBD1 (6 bases). CDR1 GTSNPN and CDR2 SVGIG come from the germline V gene (reference sequence). V was trimmed by 5 bases and J by 5 bases, leaving 18 bases between them. The CDR3 totals 15 residues. The CDR3 DNA is TGTGCCTGGGTGCCACAGGGAAGGAGGACCGGGGAGCTGTTTTTT. Encoded protein: CAWVPQGRRTGELFF.

The table lists this clonotype with many counts. The chain links TRBV5-5 to TRBJ2-1; 7 bases are shared with TRBD1. Germline assignment: CDR1 SGHKS and CDR2 YYEKEE (reference sequence). This CDR3 comprises 15 residues. Unmatched junction bases numbered 10, after V lost 4 bases and J lost 6 bases. The CDR3 coding sequence is TGTGCCAGCAGCCGCTTCGACCGGGACAGCAATGAGCAGTTCTTC. This gives the protein CASSRFDRDSNEQFF.

This clonotype was picked up a small number of times. This chain connects TRBV5-1 to TRBJ1-1; weak D call: TRBD1 (6 bases). The V and J ends lost 6 bases and 5 bases respectively, with 41 bases between them. Per germline, CDR1 SGHRS and CDR2 YFSETQ. CDR3 size: 22 residues. The chain's CDR3 is CASTRTPSSRGGQKQTGTEAFF. CDR3 DNA sequence: TGCGCCAGCACCAGAACTCCCAGTTCCCGCGGGGGCCAGAAACAAACCGGAACTGAAGCTTTCTTT.

The rearrangement links TRBV29-1 to TRBJ2-5, with D unclear. The CDR3 loop spans 13 amino acids. Germline lookup yields CDR1 SQVTM and CDR2 ANQGSEA. Trimming stripped 6 bases from V and 1 base from J, with 12 bases between. CDR3 sequence: CSVWLDLQETQYF. DNA of the CDR3: TGCAGCGTGTGGCTGGACCTCCAAGAGACCCAGTACTTC.

The genes are TRBV27 and TRBJ2-7; no clear D gene. CDR3 length equals 14 residues. Trimming cost V 4 bases and J 0 bases, with 10 bases left between them. Germline CDR1 is MNHEY and CDR2 is SMNVEV (reference sequence). The CDR3, as DNA: TGTGCCAGCAGTTCTGCTGGAAGCTCCTACGAGCAGTACTTC. Amino acid sequence: CASSSAGSSYEQYF.

This clonotype was seen only a few times. The chain couples TRBV11-1 to TRBJ2-3, with 8 bases aligning to TRBD1. The germline gives CDR1 SGHAT, CDR2 FQDESV (reference sequence). The CDR3 runs 13 residues. Trimming at V came to 7 bases and at J to 3 bases, leaving 3 bases not matched to a gene. CDR3 nucleotide sequence: TGTGCCAGCACACGACAGGGGACAGATACGCAGTATTTT. This sequence encodes CASTRQGTDTQYF.

This clonotype was seen repeatedly, ten times or more. The chain employs TRBV6-2 or TRBV6-3 and TRBJ2-1; TRBD2 matches 8 bases. Germline CDR1 MNHEY, CDR2 SVGEGT. This CDR3 spans 20 amino acids. V lost 2 bases, J lost 3 bases, and 18 bases stayed unmatched. CDR3 in amino acids: CASSYLNLAGGLVGYNEQFF. The DNA for the CDR3 is TGTGCCAGCAGTTACCTTAATCTAGCGGGCGGCCTAGTGGGCTACAATGAGCAGTTCTTC.

The V and J genes are TRBV5-1 and TRBJ2-1, with TRBD1 identical over 9 bases. The CDR3 loop spans 13 amino acids. The J segment lost 9 bases and the V segment lost 3 bases, leaving 4 bases of the junction unmatched. Germline-derived CDR1 and CDR2 are SGHRS and YFSETQ. CDR3 sequence reads: CASSSRQGVEQFF. The CDR3 coding sequence is TGCGCCAGCAGCTCGAGACAGGGGGTTGAGCAGTTCTTC.

V and J are TRBV13 and TRBJ2-5; D unresolved. Germline V CDR1 and CDR2: PRHDT, FYEKMQ (reference sequence). V lost 0 bases, J lost 5 bases, and 13 bases lay in between. This CDR3 comprises 15 residues. The CDR3 bases are TGTGCCAGCAGCTTAGGCCTTGGGCGGCGGGAGACCCAGTACTTC. Protein: CASSLGLGRRETQYF.

This clonotype was counted at least ten times. The chain has TRBV10-3 and TRBJ2-2; tentative D call: TRBD1 (5 bases). The ends were cut back, 2 bases at V and 2 bases at J, with 9 bases in the middle. CDR1 ENHRY and CDR2 SYGVKD come from the germline V gene. The CDR3 has 15 residues. The CDR3 reads CAISERQGNTGELFF. As DNA, the CDR3 is TGTGCCATCAGTGAGAGGCAGGGTAACACCGGGGAGCTGTTTTTT.

This rearrangement joins TRBV27 to TRBJ2-1; 12 bases agree with TRBD2. CDR3 length: 16 amino acids. Germline lookup yields CDR1 MNHEY and CDR2 SMNVEV (reference sequence). J gave up 2 bases and V 8 bases, and 7 bases lay outside the gene matches. This CDR3 is CASEPSGRGTYNEQFF. The CDR3 coding sequence is TGTGCCAGCGAACCTAGCGGGAGGGGCACCTACAATGAGCAGTTCTTC.

V gene TRBV6-1 combines with J gene TRBJ2-1; D unclear. CDR1 is MNHNS, CDR2 SASEGT, per germline. Trimming shortened V by 7 bases and J by 8 bases, and 15 bases separated the two germline ends. The CDR3 loop spans 13 amino acids. In DNA, the CDR3 is TGTGCCAGCAAGTCGGCCCCCATGGATGAGCAGTTCTTC. It translates to CASKSAPMDEQFF.